This T cell receptor (beta chain) was documented in a study of PD-1 blockade in classical Hodgkin lymphoma. The germline gives CDR1 MNHEY, CDR2 SMNVEV (reference sequence). J gave up 5 bases and V 1 base, and 5 bases lay outside the gene matches. This CDR3 has 14 amino acids. Assay: immunoSEQ multiplex PCR; the TCRdb copy retains only in-frame clones and omits some. The data contain 43,000 or so clones, roughly 90% of them singletons. To note about this clone: As yet, its antigen is unknown.

Whole-study findings and limits: Anyone who began nivolumab under 1 year after ASCT was excluded. CD4+ but not CD8+ TCR diversity rose significantly by C4D1. Whoever responded completely had baseline diversity much like that seen in newly diagnosed patients.

The patients all showed relapse after autologous stem cell transplantation, while their brentuximab vedotin exposure varied. The clonotype comes from a human donor with classical Hodgkin lymphoma. The sequenced sample was peripheral blood mononuclear cells (PBMCs), obtained at baseline. This sequence joins TRBV27 and TRBJ2-7; 7 bases are a match to TRBD2. DNA of the CDR3: TGTGCCAGCAGTTTATTAGGGAGGGGCGACGAGCAGTACTTC. Translated, it gives CASSLLGRGDEQYF.